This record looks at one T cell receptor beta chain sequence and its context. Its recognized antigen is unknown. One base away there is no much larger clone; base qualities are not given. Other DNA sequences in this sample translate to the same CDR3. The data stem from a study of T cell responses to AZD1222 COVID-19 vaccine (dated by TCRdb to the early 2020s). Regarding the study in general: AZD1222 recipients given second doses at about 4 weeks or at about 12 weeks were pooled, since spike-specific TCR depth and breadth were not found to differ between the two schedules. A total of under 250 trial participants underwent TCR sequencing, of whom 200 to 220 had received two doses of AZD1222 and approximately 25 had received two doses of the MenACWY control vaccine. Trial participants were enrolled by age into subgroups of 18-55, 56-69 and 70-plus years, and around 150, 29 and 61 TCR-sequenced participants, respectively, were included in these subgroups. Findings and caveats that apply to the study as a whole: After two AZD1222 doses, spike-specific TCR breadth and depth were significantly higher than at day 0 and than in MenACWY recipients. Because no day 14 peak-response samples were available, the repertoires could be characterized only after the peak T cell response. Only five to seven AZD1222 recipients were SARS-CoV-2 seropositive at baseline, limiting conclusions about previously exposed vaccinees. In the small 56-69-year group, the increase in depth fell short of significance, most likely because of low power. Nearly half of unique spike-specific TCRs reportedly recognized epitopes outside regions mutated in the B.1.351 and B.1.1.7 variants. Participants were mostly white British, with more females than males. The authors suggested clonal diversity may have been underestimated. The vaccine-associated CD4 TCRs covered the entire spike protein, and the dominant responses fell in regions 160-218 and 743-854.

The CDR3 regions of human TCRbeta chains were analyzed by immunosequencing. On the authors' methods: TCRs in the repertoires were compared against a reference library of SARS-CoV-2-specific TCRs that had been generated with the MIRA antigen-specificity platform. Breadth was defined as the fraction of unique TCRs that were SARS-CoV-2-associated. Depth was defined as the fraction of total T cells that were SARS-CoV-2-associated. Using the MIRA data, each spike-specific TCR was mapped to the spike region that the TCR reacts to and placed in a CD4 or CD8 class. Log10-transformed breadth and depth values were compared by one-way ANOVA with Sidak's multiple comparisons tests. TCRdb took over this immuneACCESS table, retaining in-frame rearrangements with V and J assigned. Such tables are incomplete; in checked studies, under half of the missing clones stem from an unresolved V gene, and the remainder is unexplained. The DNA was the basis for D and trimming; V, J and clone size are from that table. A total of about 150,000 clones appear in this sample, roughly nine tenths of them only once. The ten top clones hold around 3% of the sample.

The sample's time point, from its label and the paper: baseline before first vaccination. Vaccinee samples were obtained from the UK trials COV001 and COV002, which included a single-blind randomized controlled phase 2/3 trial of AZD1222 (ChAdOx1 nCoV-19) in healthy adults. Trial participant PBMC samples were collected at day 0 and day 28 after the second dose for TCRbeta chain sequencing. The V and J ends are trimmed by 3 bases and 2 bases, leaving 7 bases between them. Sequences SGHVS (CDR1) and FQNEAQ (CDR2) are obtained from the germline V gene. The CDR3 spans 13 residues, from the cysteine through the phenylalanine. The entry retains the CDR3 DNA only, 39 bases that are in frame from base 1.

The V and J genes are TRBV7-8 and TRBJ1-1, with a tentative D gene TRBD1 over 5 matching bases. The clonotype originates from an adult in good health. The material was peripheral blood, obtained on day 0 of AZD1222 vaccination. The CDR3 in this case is CASSLTENTEAFF. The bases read TGTGCCAGCAGCTTGACAGAAAACACTGAAGCTTTCTTT. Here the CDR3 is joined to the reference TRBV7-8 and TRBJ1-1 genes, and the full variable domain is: GAGVSQSPRYKVAKRGQDVALRCDPISGHVSLFWYQQALGQGPEFLTYFQNEAQLDKSGLPSDRFFAERPEGSVSTLKIQRTQQEDSAVYLCASSLTENTEAFFGQGTRLTVV.